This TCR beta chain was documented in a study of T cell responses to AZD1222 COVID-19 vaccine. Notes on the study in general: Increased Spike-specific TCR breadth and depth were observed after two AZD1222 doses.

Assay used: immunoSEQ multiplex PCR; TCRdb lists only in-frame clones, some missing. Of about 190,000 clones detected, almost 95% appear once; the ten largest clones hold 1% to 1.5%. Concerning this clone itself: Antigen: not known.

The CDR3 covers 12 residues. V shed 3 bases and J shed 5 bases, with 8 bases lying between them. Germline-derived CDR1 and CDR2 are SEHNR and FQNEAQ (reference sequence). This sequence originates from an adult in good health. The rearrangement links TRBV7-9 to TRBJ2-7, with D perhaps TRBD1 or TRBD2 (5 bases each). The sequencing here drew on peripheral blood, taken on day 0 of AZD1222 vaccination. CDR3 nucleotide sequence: TGTGCCAGCAGCTTGGGACCCGACGAGCAGTACTTC. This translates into CASSLGPDEQYF.